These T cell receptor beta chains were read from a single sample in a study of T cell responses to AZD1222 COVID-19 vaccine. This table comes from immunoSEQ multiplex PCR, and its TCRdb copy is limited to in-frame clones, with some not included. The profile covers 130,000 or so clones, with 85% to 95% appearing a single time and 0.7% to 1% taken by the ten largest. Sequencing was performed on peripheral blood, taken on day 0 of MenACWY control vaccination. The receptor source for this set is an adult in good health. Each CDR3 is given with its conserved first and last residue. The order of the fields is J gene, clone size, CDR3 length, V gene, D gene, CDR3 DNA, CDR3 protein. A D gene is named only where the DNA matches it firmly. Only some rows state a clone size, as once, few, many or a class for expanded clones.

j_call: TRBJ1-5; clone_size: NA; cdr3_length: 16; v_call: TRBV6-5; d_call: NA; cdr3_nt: TGTGCCAGCAGTTCGACGGACAGAAATAGCAATCAGCCCCAGCATTTT; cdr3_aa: CASSSTDRNSNQPQHF
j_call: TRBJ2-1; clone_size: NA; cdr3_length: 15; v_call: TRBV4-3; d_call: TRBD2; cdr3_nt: TGCGCCAGCAGCCAAGGGGCGGGGGGGCCAAATGAGCAGTTCTTC; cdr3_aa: CASSQGAGGPNEQFF
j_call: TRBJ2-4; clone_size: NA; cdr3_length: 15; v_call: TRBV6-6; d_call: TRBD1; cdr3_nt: TGTGCCAGCAGTTACTCAACAGGGGGCGCGGACATTCAGTACTTC; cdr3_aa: CASSYSTGGADIQYF
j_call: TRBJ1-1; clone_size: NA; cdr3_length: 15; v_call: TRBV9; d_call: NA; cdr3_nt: TGTGCCAGCAGCGTAGGACCCACACAAAACACTGAAGCTTTCTTT; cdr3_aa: CASSVGPTQNTEAFF
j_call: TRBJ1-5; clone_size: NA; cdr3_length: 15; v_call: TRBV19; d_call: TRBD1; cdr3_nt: TGTGCCAGTAGTATAGCTGGGACAGGGTATCAGCCCCAGCATTTT; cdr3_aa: CASSIAGTGYQPQHF
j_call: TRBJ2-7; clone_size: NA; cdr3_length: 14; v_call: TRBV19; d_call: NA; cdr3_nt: TGTGCCAGTAGTGCCTCAGGGGTTTTCCACGAGCAGTACTTC; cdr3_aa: CASSASGVFHEQYF
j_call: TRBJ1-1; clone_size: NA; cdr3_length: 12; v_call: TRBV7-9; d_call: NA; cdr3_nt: TGTGCCAGCAGCATGACCAGGGAGGAAGCTTTCTTT; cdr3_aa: CASSMTREEAFF
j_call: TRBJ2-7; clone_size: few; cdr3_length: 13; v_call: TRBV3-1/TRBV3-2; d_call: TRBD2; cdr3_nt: TGTGCCAGCAGGACCTGGGAGGGCACGGTGTGGTACTTC; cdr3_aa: CASRTWEGTVWYF
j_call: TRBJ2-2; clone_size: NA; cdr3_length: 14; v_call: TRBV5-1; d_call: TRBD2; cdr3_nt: TGCGCCAGCCGCCCGGGACTAGCGAGGGAGGAGCTGTTTTTT; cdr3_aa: CASRPGLAREELFF
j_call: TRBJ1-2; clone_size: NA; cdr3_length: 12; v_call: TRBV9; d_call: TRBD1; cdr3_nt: TGTGCCAGCAGCGCGACAGGGGTTGGCTACACCTTC; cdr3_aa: CASSATGVGYTF
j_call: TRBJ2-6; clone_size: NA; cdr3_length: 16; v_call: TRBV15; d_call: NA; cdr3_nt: TGTGCCACCAGCAGGAGGGGGAAATCTGGGGCCAACGTCCTGACTTTC; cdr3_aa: CATSRRGKSGANVLTF
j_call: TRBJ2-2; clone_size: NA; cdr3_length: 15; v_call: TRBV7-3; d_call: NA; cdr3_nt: TGTGCCAGCAGCCCTCGGAGGGGGAACACCGGGGAGCTGTTTTTT; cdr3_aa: CASSPRRGNTGELFF
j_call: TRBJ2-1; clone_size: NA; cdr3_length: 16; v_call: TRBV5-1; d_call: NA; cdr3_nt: TGCGCCAGCAGCGGGCCGGGAACAGGGTTTTTGGATGAGCAGTTCTTC; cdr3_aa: CASSGPGTGFLDEQFF
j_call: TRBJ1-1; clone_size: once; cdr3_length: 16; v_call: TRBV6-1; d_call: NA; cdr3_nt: TGTGCCAGCAGTGAAGAGGGGCCATTCATGAACACTGAAGCTTTCTTT; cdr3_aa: CASSEEGPFMNTEAFF
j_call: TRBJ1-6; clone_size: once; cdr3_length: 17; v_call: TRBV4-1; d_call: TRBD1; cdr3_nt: TGCGCCAGCTGCCACCCGCATCCGGGACAGGGTAATTCACCCCTCCACTTT; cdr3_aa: CASCHPHPGQGNSPLHF
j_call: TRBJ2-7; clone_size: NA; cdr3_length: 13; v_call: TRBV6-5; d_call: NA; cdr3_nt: TGTGCCAGCCTTCTAGCGCCAAACGGGGAGCAGTACTTC; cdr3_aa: CASLLAPNGEQYF
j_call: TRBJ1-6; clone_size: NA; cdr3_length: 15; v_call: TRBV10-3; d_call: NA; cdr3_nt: TGTGCCATCAGTGCGGGACAAACTTATAATTCACCCCTCCACTTT; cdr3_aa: CAISAGQTYNSPLHF
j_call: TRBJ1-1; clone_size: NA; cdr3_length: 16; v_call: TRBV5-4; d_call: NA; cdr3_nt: TGTGCCAGCAGCTTAGATTTAGGTGGCACGAACACTGAAGCTTTCTTT; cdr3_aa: CASSLDLGGTNTEAFF
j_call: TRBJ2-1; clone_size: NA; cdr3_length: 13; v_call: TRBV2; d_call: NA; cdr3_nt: TGTGCCAGCAGTCAGGACAGATACAATGAGCAGTTCTTC; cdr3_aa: CASSQDRYNEQFF
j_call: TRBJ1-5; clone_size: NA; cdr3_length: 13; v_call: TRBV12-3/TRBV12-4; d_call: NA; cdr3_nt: TGTGCCACCCAGCACAGATTAAATCAGCCCCAGCATTTT; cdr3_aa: CATQHRLNQPQHF
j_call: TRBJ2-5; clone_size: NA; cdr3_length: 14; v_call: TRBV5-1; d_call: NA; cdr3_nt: TGCGCCAGCAGGAAGGACGCTTACCAAGAGACCCAGTACTTC; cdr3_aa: CASRKDAYQETQYF
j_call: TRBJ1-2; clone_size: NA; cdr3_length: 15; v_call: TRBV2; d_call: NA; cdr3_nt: TGTGCCAGCAGTGTTCTACAGGGCAGGGGCTATGGCTACACCTTC; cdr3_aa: CASSVLQGRGYGYTF
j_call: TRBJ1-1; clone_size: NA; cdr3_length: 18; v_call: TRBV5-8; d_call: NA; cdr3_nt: TGTGCCAGCAGCTCAATTCCTGGACAGTACCCCCTGAACACTGAAGCTTTCTTT; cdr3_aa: CASSSIPGQYPLNTEAFF
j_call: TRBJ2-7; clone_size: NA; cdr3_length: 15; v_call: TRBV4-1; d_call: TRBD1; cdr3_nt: TGCGCCAGCAGCCAAGATCCGGGACAGTCCTACGAGCAGTACTTC; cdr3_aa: CASSQDPGQSYEQYF
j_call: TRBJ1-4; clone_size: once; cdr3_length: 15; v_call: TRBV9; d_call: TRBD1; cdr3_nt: TGTGCCAGCAGCGTAGAAGGACAGGGTAATGAAAAACTGTTTTTT; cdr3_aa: CASSVEGQGNEKLFF
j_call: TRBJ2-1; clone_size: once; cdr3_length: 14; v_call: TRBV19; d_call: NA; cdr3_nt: TGTGCCAGTAAAGCAGGGACGGCCTACAATGAGCAGTTCTTC; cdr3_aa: CASKAGTAYNEQFF
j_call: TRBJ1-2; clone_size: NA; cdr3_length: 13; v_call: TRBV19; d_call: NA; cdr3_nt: TGTGCCAGTAGTACTCGGACACACTATGGCTACACCTTC; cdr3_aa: CASSTRTHYGYTF
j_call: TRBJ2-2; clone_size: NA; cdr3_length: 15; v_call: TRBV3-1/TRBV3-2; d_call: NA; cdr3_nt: TGTGCCAGCAGCCAATATCAAGGGTACACCGGGGAGCTGTTTTTT; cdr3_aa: CASSQYQGYTGELFF
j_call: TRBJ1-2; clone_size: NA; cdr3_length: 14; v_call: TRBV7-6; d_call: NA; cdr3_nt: TGTGCCAGCAGCTTAGGGACAGACTCCTATGGCTACACCTTC; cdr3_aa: CASSLGTDSYGYTF
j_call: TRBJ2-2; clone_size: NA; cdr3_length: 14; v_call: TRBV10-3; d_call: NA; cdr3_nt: TGTGCCATCAGAGTCTTCGCGAACACCGGGGAGCTGTTTTTT; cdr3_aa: CAIRVFANTGELFF
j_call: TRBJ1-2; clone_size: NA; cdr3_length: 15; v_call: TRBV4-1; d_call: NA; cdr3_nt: TGCGCCAGCAGCCAAATCATCACAGGAGACTATGGCTACACCTTC; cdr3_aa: CASSQIITGDYGYTF
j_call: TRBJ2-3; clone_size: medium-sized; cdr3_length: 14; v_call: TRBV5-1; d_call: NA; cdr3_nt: TGCGCCAGCAGCTTGTACGGGGGAACAGATACGCAGTATTTT; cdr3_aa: CASSLYGGTDTQYF
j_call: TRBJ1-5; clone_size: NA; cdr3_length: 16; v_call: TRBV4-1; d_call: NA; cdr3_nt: TGCGCCAGCAGCCAAGATGGTGTGGGGGGAGATCAGCCCCAGCATTTT; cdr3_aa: CASSQDGVGGDQPQHF
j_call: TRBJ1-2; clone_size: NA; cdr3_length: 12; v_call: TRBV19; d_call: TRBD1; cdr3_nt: TGTGCCAGTAGGAGACAGGGGTATGGCTACACCTTC; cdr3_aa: CASRRQGYGYTF
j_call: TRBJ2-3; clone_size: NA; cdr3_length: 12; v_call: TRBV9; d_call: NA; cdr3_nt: TGTGCCAGCAGCCGTTACTCAGATACGCAGTATTTT; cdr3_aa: CASSRYSDTQYF
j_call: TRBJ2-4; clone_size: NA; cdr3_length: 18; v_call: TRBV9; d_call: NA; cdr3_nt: TGTGCCAGCAGCCCGGGGGACACAGGACGATTAGCCAAAAACATTCAGTACTTC; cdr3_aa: CASSPGDTGRLAKNIQYF
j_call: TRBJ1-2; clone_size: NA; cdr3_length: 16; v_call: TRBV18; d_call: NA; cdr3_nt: TGTGCCAGCTCATCGATACAGCGGGGTATTAGCGATGGCTACACCTTC; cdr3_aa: CASSSIQRGISDGYTF
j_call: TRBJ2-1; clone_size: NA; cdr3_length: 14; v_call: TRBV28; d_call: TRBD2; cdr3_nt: TGTGCCAGCAGTAGACTAGCGGGAGACGATGAGCAGTTCTTC; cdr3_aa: CASSRLAGDDEQFF
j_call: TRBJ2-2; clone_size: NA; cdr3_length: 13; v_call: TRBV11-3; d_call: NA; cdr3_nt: TGTGCCAGCAGCTTAGAGGGGTCCGGGGAGCTGTTTTTT; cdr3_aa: CASSLEGSGELFF
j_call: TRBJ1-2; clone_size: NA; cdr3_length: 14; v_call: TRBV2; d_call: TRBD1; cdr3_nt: TGTGCCAGCAGTGAGGGACAGGGGTCCTATGGCTACACCTTC; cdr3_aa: CASSEGQGSYGYTF
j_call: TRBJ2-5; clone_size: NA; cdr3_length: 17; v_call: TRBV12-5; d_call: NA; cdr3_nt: TGTGCTAGTGGTTTGGGTGCCCTCGGGCGGAACCAAGAGACCCAGTACTTC; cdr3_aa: CASGLGALGRNQETQYF
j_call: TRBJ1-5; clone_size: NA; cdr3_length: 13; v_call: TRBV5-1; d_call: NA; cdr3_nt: TGCGCCAGCAGCTTGGGGGGGGACCAGCCCCAGCATTTT; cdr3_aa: CASSLGGDQPQHF
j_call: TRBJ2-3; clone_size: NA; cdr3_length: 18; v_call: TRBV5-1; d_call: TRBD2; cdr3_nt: TGCGCCAGCAATCCCGTCATCGGGGGCCTAGCGGGGACAGATACGCAGTATTTT; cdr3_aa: CASNPVIGGLAGTDTQYF
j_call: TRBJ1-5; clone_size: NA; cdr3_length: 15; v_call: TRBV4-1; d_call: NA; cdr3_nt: TGCGCCAGCAGCCAAGATATAAGAGGGGCTCAGCCCCAGCATTTT; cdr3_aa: CASSQDIRGAQPQHF
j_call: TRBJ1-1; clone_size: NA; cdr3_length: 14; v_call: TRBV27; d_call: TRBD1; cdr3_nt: TGTGCCAGCAGTTTAGACAGGGGGCGAACTGAAGCTTTCTTT; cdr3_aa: CASSLDRGRTEAFF
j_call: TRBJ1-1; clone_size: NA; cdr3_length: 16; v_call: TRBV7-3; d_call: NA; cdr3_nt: TGTGCCAGCAGCTTATCCGGCCAGGGCAAGAACACTGAAGCTTTCTTT; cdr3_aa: CASSLSGQGKNTEAFF
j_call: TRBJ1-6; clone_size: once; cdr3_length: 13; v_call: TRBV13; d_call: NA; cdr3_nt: TGTGCCAGCAGCTTCGGACTAAATTCACCCCTCCACTTT; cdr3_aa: CASSFGLNSPLHF